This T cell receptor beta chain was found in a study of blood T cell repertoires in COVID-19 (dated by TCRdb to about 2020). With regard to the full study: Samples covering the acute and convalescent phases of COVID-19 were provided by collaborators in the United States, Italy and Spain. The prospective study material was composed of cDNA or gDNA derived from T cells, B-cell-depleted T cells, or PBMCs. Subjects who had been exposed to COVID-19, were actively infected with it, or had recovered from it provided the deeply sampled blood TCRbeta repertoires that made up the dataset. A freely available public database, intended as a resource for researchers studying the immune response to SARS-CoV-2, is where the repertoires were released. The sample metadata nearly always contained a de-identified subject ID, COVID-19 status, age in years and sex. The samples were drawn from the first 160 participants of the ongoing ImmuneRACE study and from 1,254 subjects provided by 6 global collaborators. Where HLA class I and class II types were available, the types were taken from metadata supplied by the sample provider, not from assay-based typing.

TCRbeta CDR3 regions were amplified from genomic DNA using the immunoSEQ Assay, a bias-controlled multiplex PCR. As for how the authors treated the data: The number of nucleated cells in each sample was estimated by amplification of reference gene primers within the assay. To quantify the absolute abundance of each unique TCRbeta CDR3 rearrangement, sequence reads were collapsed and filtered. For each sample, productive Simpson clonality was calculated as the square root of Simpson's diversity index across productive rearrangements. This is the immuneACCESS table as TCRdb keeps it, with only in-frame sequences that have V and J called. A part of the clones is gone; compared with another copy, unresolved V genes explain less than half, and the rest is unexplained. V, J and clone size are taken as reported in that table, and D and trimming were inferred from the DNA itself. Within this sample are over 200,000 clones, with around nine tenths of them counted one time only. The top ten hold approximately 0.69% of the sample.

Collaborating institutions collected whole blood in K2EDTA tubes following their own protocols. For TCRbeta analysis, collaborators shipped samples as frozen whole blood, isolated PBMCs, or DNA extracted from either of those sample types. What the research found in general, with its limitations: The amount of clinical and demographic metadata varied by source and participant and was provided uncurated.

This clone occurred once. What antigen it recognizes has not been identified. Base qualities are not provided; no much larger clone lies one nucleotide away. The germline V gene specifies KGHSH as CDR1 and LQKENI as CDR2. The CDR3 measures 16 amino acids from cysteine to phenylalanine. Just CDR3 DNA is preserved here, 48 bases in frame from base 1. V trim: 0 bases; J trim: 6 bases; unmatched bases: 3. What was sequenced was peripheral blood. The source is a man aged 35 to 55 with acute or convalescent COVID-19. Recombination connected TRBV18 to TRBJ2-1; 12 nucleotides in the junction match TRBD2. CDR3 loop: CASSPPGLAGGNEQFF. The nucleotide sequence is TGTGCCAGCTCACCACCGGGACTAGCGGGCGGCAATGAGCAGTTCTTC.